One and the same sample provided the 28 T cell receptor beta chains below, sequenced in a study of graft-versus-host responses after intestinal transplantation. These receptors have no known antigen. TCRdb keeps only in-frame clones here, not all; method: immunoSEQ multiplex PCR. The sample gives around 90,000 clones, 80% to 95% of which show up once; 1.1% is in the top ten. The sample in question was unstimulated CD8+ T cells sorted from spleen or lymph node cells, obtained before transplant. All receptors come from a human donor who was the organ donor for an intestinal transplant.

The chain joins TRBV2 to TRBJ1-1, with a tentative D call TRBD1 (5 bases). Germline V gene sequence: CDR1 SNHLY, CDR2 FYNNEI. The CDR3 runs to 14 residues. V lost 7 bases and J 1 base, leaving 13 bases between the germline ends. The CDR3 loop is CASKSTVKNTEAFF. CDR3 in DNA: TGTGCCAGCAAATCGACAGTTAAGAACACTGAAGCTTTCTTT. The entire variable domain, with the rest obtained from reference TRBV2 and TRBJ1-1, is as follows: EPEVTQTPSHQVTQMGQEVILRCVPISNHLYFYWYRQILGQKVEFLVSFYNNEISEKSEIFDDQFSVERPDGSNFTLKIRSTKLEDSAMYFCASKSTVKNTEAFFGQGTRLTVV.

The rearrangement joins TRBV5-6 to TRBJ2-7; 10 bases are shared with TRBD1. CDR1 and CDR2 from the germline V gene are SGHDT and YYEEEE. The length of the CDR3 is 17 residues. V trimming: 6 bases; J trimming: 2 bases; junction bases outside the gene matches: 14. The CDR3 nucleotides are TGTGCCAGCACCCTGTTGGCCGGGACAGGGGTTACCTACGAGCAGTACTTC. Amino acids: CASTLLAGTGVTYEQYF.

V is TRBV4-3 and J is TRBJ2-4; D not certain. V was cut by 4 bases and J by 8 bases, with 15 bases left in between. The CDR3 runs to 14 residues. Germline values: CDR1 LGHNA, CDR2 YSLEER. Here the CDR3 DNA reads TGCGCCAGCAGCCCGGTACCGGGTGGATACATTCAGTACTTC. This encodes CASSPVPGGYIQYF.

This clone was seen a single time. The chain links TRBV27 to TRBJ2-1; the D is unclear. The germline V and J ends were trimmed by 2 bases and 0 bases, with 8 bases remaining between them. Germline V gives CDR1 MNHEY, CDR2 SMNVEV (reference sequence). The CDR3 is 15 residues long. The CDR3 reads CASSLGPSSYNEQFF. DNA for the CDR3: TGTGCCAGCAGTTTAGGTCCCAGCTCCTACAATGAGCAGTTCTTC.

J is TRBJ2-1 and V is TRBV30; 8 nucleotides line up with TRBD2. Trimming cost V 2 bases and J 6 bases; bases outside gene matches: 9. CDR1 is GTSNPN, CDR2 SVGIG, per germline (reference sequence). CDR3 length: 15 amino acids. CDR3 DNA: TGTGCCTGGAGTATGGGACTAGTCCCCCCCAATGAGCAGTTCTTC. This gives the protein CAWSMGLVPPNEQFF. Complete variable domain (other parts from reference TRBV30 and TRBJ2-1): SQTIHQWPATLVQPVGSPLSLECTVEGTSNPNLYWYRQAAGRGLQLLFYSVGIGQISSEVPQNLSASRPQDRQFILSSKKLLLSDSGFYLCAWSMGLVPPNEQFFGPGTRLTVL.

The chain combines TRBV5-6 with TRBJ2-5, with a tentative D call TRBD2 (5 bases). The germline V gene has CDR1 SGHDT and CDR2 YYEEEE. Between the trimmed V and J ends, which lost 6 bases and 2 bases, there was a span of 14 bases. The CDR3 sequence is 14 residues long. DNA of the CDR3: TGTGCCAGCAACCTCAACGGGGTTCAAGAGACCCAGTACTTC. Translating it yields CASNLNGVQETQYF.

This rearrangement joins TRBV10-3 to TRBJ1-5; TRBD1 agrees at 10 bases. Trimming cost V 3 bases and J 5 bases; bases outside gene matches: 10. The CDR3 has 17 amino acids. Germline values: CDR1 ENHRY, CDR2 SYGVKD. For the CDR3, the DNA is TGTGCCATCAGTGATGCCGGGACAGGGGATTGGGATCAGCCCCAGCATTTT. This translates into CAISDAGTGDWDQPQHF.

The J gene is TRBJ2-3, the V gene TRBV6-4; 7 positions match TRBD2. V lost 3 bases and J lost 0; bases outside the gene matches: 0. From germline, CDR1 is MRHNA and CDR2 SNTAGT. This CDR3 has 14 amino acids. The CDR3 nucleotides are TGTGCCAGCAGTGAAGCGGGAAGCACAGATACGCAGTATTTT. It encodes CASSEAGSTDTQYF.

This chain links TRBV7-6 with TRBJ2-3; D might be TRBD2 (5 bases). Germline CDR1 SGHVS, CDR2 FNYEAQ. Trimming left V 5 bases short and J 5 bases short, with 17 bases between. The CDR3 contains 15 residues. CDR3 coding DNA: TGTGCCAGCAGCCCCACGGGATCCTTAGGAGATACGCAGTATTTT. Protein: CASSPTGSLGDTQYF.

A remark on this clone: The sample contains more than one DNA sequence encoding this CDR3. The chain is built from TRBV13 and TRBJ2-1; TRBD2 agrees at 14 bases. This CDR3 is 17 amino acids long. V was clipped by 7 bases and J by 7 bases; unmatched bases: 12. Germline CDR1 reads PRHDT; CDR2 reads FYEKMQ (reference sequence). The CDR3 nucleotides read TGTGCCAGCATCCAGGGACTAGCGGGGGTAGAGGGGAATGAGCAGTTCTTC. Protein product: CASIQGLAGVEGNEQFF.

With respect to this clone: Different DNA sequences within this sample yield the same CDR3. CDR3 nucleotide sequence: TGTGCCAGTAGTATGGGCGGGAGCTCCTACAATGAGCAGTTCTTC. It is translated as CASSMGGSSYNEQFF. The V call is TRBV19, the J call TRBJ2-1; 7 nucleotides match TRBD2. V shed 3 bases and J 0 bases; nucleotides not matched to a gene: 2. The length of the CDR3 is 15 residues. Looked up from germline, CDR1 is LNHDA and CDR2 is SQIVND (reference sequence).

The V call is TRBV5-1, the J call TRBJ2-1, with D perhaps TRBD2 (6 bases). This CDR3 comprises 12 residues. The V gene's germline CDR1 is SGHRS and CDR2 YFSETQ. Deletions cut 5 bases from V and 9 bases from J, with 12 bases between. CDR3: CASSSHGGEQFF. The DNA of the CDR3 is TGCGCCAGCAGTTCCCACGGGGGTGAGCAGTTCTTC.

V and J are TRBV19 and TRBJ2-7; 7 nucleotides match TRBD1. This CDR3 region has 14 residues. The V segment lost 5 bases and the J segment 3 bases; nucleotides outside the gene matches: 7. CDR1 is LNHDA and CDR2 is SQIVND in the germline V gene (reference sequence). Written as DNA, the CDR3 is TGTGCCAGTAGTCCGGGGACAGCCTTCTACGAGCAGTACTTC. Protein: CASSPGTAFYEQYF.

The chain joins TRBV6-5 to TRBJ2-7; 10 bases match TRBD2. V shed 5 bases and J 3 bases; nucleotides not matched to a gene: 4. Germline values: CDR1 MNHEY, CDR2 SVGAGI. This CDR3 has 14 amino acids. The CDR3, as DNA: TGTGCCAGCAGTCCCCGGACTAGCGGCTACGAGCAGTACTTC. Translation: CASSPRTSGYEQYF.

The rearrangement joins TRBV28 to TRBJ1-2, with a weak D call TRBD1 (5 bases). The CDR3 has 14 residues. V lost 2 bases to trimming and J lost 8 bases, with 15 bases between them. Germline V gene sequence: CDR1 MDHEN, CDR2 SYDVKM. The CDR3 coding sequence is TGTGCCAGCAGTTTAGCGGGGGGGATTGAAGGCTACACCTTC. Its translation is CASSLAGGIEGYTF.

V gene TRBV27 combines with J gene TRBJ2-5; 10 positions agree with TRBD1. This CDR3 region has 15 residues. The germline gives CDR1 MNHEY, CDR2 SMNVEV (reference sequence). Trimming took 6 bases from V and 10 from J; bases not matched to a gene: 14. The CDR3 sequence: CASSRGTGVWEDQYF. CDR3 bases: TGTGCCAGCAGCAGAGGGACAGGGGTTTGGGAGGACCAGTACTTC.

V is TRBV15 and J is TRBJ1-5; TRBD1 matches 7 bases. Germline V gene sequence: CDR1 LNHNV, CDR2 YYDKDF (reference sequence). V trimming: 10 bases; J trimming: 6 bases; junction bases outside the gene matches: 12. CDR3 length equals 14 residues. The CDR3 loop reads CAITPGTVGQPQHF. Here the CDR3 DNA reads TGTGCCATCACACCGGGGACAGTTGGTCAGCCCCAGCATTTT.

V usage is TRBV7-9 and J usage is TRBJ2-5, with D possibly TRBD2 on 6 matching bases. The V gene's germline CDR1 is SEHNR and CDR2 FQNEAQ (reference sequence). The CDR3 sequence is 15 residues long. With 1 base removed from V and 2 bases from J, the gap between germline ends came to 11 bases. CDR3 DNA: TGTGCCAGCAGCTTAGGGACGACTAGTCAAGAGACCCAGTACTTC. This gives the protein CASSLGTTSQETQYF.

The chain recombines TRBV14 with TRBJ2-1; D call uncertain. There are 13 residues in the CDR3. Germline CDR1 reads SGHDN; CDR2 reads FVKESK. V lost 1 base and J 4 bases, leaving 5 bases between the germline ends. CDR3 amino acids: CASSQGRYNEQFF. CDR3 nucleotides: TGTGCCAGCAGCCAAGGGCGGTACAATGAGCAGTTCTTC.

The chain combines TRBV7-3 with TRBJ2-5; D uncertain. V lost 4 bases to trimming and J lost 7 bases, with 7 bases between them. Germline V gene data show CDR1 as SGHTA and CDR2 as FQGTGA. The CDR3 loop spans 11 amino acids. In DNA form, the CDR3 reads TGTGCCAGCAGCTCCCCGGGGACCCAGTACTTC. Protein: CASSSPGTQYF. The full variable domain, completed using reference TRBV7-3 and TRBJ2-5, is GAGVSQTPSNKVTEKGKYVELRCDPISGHTALYWYRQSLGQGPEFLIYFQGTGAADDSGLPNDRFFAVRPEGSVSTLKIQRTERGDSAVYLCASSSPGTQYFGPGTRLLVL.

Of note for this clone: An end of the junction differs from the germline gene, which may be a read error. This chain joins TRBV6-4 and TRBJ1-1; D call uncertain. Germline lookup yields CDR1 MRHNA and CDR2 SNTAGT. This CDR3 comprises 13 residues. This chain's CDR3 is CASSDLMGSSYFF. In nucleotides, the CDR3 is TGTGCCAGCAGTGACTTGATGGGGAGCAGTTACTTTTTT.

The chain links TRBV11-3 to TRBJ2-2; TRBD1 agrees at 9 bases. This CDR3 region has 15 residues. The V gene's germline CDR1 is SGHNT and CDR2 YENEEA. With V trimmed by 5 bases and J by 7 bases, 8 bases remained unmatched. The CDR3 here is CASSDRDRVGGELFF. CDR3 nucleotide sequence: TGTGCCAGCAGCGACCGGGACAGGGTTGGCGGGGAGCTGTTTTTT.

The chain is built from TRBV27 and TRBJ2-1; D is undetermined. The CDR3 is 14 amino acids. The germline CDR1 and CDR2 sequences are MNHEY and SMNVEV (reference sequence). Deletions cut 7 bases from V and 0 bases from J, with 10 bases between. The CDR3 loop reads CASTPRSSYNEQFF. The CDR3 coding sequence is TGTGCCAGCACCCCCCGGAGCTCCTACAATGAGCAGTTCTTC.

The chain links TRBV2 to TRBJ1-1; tentative D call: TRBD1 (5 bases). This CDR3 contains 13 residues. Trimming removed 2 bases at V and 11 bases at J, with 15 bases between. Germline CDR1 is SNHLY and CDR2 is FYNNEI. CDR3 sequence (DNA): TGTGCCAGCAGTGAATGGGGCAGGCGCCAGGCTTTCTTT. This codes for CASSEWGRRQAFF.

The CDR3 nucleotides read TGTGCCAGCCATGATCCACGAGCGGGAGGAATCAAGTATGAGCAGTTCTTC. This gives the protein CASHDPRAGGIKYEQFF. The V call is TRBV5-6, the J call TRBJ2-1; TRBD2 aligns across 9 bases. The length of the CDR3 is 17 residues. Germline lookup yields CDR1 SGHDT and CDR2 YYEEEE. J was trimmed by 8 bases and V by 7 bases; bases with no gene match: 19.

V gene TRBV6-5 combines with J gene TRBJ1-1; D might be TRBD1 (5 bases). V lost 4 bases, J lost 3 bases, and 12 bases lay in between. Germline-derived CDR1 and CDR2 are MNHEY and SVGAGI. This CDR3 comprises 14 residues. CDR3 in amino acids: CASSLSGGDTEAFF. CDR3 coding DNA: TGTGCCAGCAGTTTATCTGGGGGGGACACTGAAGCTTTCTTT.

The chain links TRBV5-4 to TRBJ2-5; perhaps TRBD2 as D (6 bases). The CDR3 contains 13 residues. V gave up 6 bases and J gave up 3 bases, with 12 bases separating them. The germline gives CDR1 SGHNT, CDR2 YYREEE (reference sequence). The CDR3 nucleotides are TGTGCCAGCAAACCGGGACTCGAAGAGACCCAGTACTTC. Residues: CASKPGLEETQYF. Complete variable domain (other parts from reference TRBV5-4 and TRBJ2-5): ETGVTQSPTHLIKTRGQQVTLRCSSQSGHNTVSWYQQALGQGPQFIFQYYREEENGRGNFPPRFSGLQFPNYSSELNVNALELDDSALYLCASKPGLEETQYFGPGTRLLVL.

V gene TRBV21-1 combines with J gene TRBJ2-7; the DNA was not compared with TRBD1, the D call given in the table. TRBV21-1 is a known pseudogene. The CDR3 has 17 amino acids. The CDR3: CASSKGLDTPHPGEQYF. The CDR3 coding sequence is TGTGCCAGCAGCAAAGGTTTAGACACCCCCCACCCTGGCGAGCAGTACTTC.